This passage covers 23 T cell receptor beta chains from one sample sequenced in a study of control samples from healthy donors and cancer patients. TCRdb's table, derived via immunoSEQ multiplex PCR, lists solely in-frame clones and lacks some. The sample has about 160,000 clones; roughly 94% are singletons. Source material: PBMCs. All receptors come from a man in his 60s with colorectal cancer.

The rearrangement links TRBV5-1 to TRBJ2-5; perhaps D is TRBD1 or TRBD2 (5 bases each). The CDR3 has 14 residues. Trimming removed 5 bases at V and 1 base at J, with 12 bases between. The germline V gene encodes CDR1 SGHRS and CDR2 YFSETQ. DNA of the CDR3: TGCGCCAGCAGGTCGGGGCGGTCCCAAGAGACCCAGTACTTC. This codes for CASRSGRSQETQYF.

The rearrangement links TRBV13 to TRBJ2-3, with 10 positions matching TRBD2. The germline CDR1 and CDR2 sequences are PRHDT and FYEKMQ (reference sequence). After removal of 3 bases from V and 0 bases from J, the junction contained 9 bases not matched to a gene. The CDR3 consists of 18 residues. In DNA form, the CDR3 reads TGTGCCAGCAGCTTCCTGTCGCCTAGCGGGGGTAGCACAGATACGCAGTATTTT. It codes for CASSFLSPSGGSTDTQYF.

This clone was seen a single time. CDR3 residues: CASSYSGQGGTEAFF. The CDR3, as DNA: TGTGCCAGCAGTTACTCTGGCCAGGGGGGCACTGAAGCTTTCTTT. This chain joins TRBV6-5 and TRBJ1-1; 7 bases agree with TRBD1. Germline V lookup: CDR1 MNHEY, CDR2 SVGAGI. The CDR3 totals 15 residues. V lost 0 bases, J lost 4 bases, and 5 bases stayed unmatched.

This clone was seen a single time. The gene calls are TRBV5-1 and TRBJ2-5; 13 nucleotides line up with TRBD2. From germline, CDR1 is SGHRS and CDR2 YFSETQ. J was trimmed by 5 bases and V by 4 bases; bases with no gene match: 5. The CDR3 contains 15 residues. The CDR3: CASSVGTSGMETQYF. CDR3 in DNA: TGCGCCAGCAGCGTAGGGACTAGCGGGATGGAGACCCAGTACTTC.

The chain carries TRBV9 and TRBJ2-4; the match to TRBD1 covers 9 bases. Germline-derived CDR1 and CDR2 are SGDLS and YYNGEE. The V segment lost 0 bases and the J segment 5 bases; nucleotides outside the gene matches: 6. This CDR3 is 16 amino acids long. CDR3 in amino acids: CASSVATGQGQNIQYF. The DNA of the CDR3 is TGTGCCAGCAGCGTAGCTACGGGACAGGGCCAAAACATTCAGTACTTC.

The chain recombines TRBV29-1 with TRBJ2-7; the match to TRBD2 covers 7 bases. J lost 7 bases, V lost 6 bases, and 6 bases had no gene match. This CDR3 is 11 amino acids long. Germline CDR1 SQVTM, CDR2 ANQGSEA. CDR3 region: CSVAGAEEQYF. As DNA, the CDR3 is TGCAGCGTCGCGGGAGCGGAGGAGCAGTACTTC.

J is TRBJ1-2 and V is TRBV19; 7 bases align to TRBD1. Losses at the gene ends were 1 base for V and 6 bases for J; bases not matched to a gene: 2. This CDR3 is 13 amino acids long. CDR1 and CDR2 (germline): LNHDA, SQIVND (reference sequence). The CDR3 loop reads CASSIGDRDGYTF. The CDR3 DNA follows: TGTGCCAGTAGTATAGGCGACAGGGATGGCTACACCTTC.

The chain employs TRBV6-5 and TRBJ1-5, with TRBD1 as a possible D gene (5 bases). Deletions cut 8 bases from V and 2 bases from J, with 13 bases between. CDR3 length: 14 residues. The germline gives CDR1 MNHEY, CDR2 SVGAGI. The CDR3 loop is CASSERDGNQPQHF. For the CDR3, the DNA is TGTGCCAGCTCAGAGCGGGACGGCAATCAGCCCCAGCATTTT.

The chain combines TRBV12-3 or TRBV12-4 with TRBJ2-6; D tentatively fits TRBD1 or TRBD2 (6 bases each). This CDR3 region has 13 residues. Trimming left V 10 bases short and J 4 bases short, with 11 bases between. The CDR3 coding sequence is TGTGCCACCGGGGGCTCCGGGGCCAACGTCCTGACTTTC. Its protein product is CATGGSGANVLTF.

This chain links TRBV19 with TRBJ2-3; 11 bases align to TRBD2. This CDR3 comprises 15 residues. V was pared by 6 bases and J by 2 bases, with 4 bases of the junction left unmatched. The germline V gene has CDR1 LNHDA and CDR2 SQIVND (reference sequence). Here the CDR3 reads CASSGTSGNTDTQYF. The CDR3 bases are TGTGCCAGTAGCGGGACTAGCGGTAACACAGATACGCAGTATTTT.

The J gene is TRBJ1-4, the V gene TRBV18; D unresolved. The germline CDR1 and CDR2 sequences are KGHSH and LQKENI. This CDR3 is built from 16 residues. Trimming shortened V by 0 bases and J by 9 bases, and 17 bases separated the two germline ends. CDR3 sequence (DNA): TGTGCCAGCTCACCACCTCGCCGGAACGGGTGGAAAAAACTGTTTTTT. Translated, it gives CASSPPRRNGWKKLFF.

The rearrangement links TRBV12-3 or TRBV12-4 to TRBJ1-5, with D hard to call. The CDR3 is 13 residues long. V lost 4 bases and J 3 bases, leaving 7 bases between the germline ends. In nucleotides, the CDR3 is TGTGCCAGCAGTTGGGGTCCCAATCAGCCCCAGCATTTT. It codes for CASSWGPNQPQHF.

This rearrangement joins TRBV9 to TRBJ1-5, with 10 bases fitting TRBD1. V lost 5 bases to trimming and J lost 7 bases; unmatched junction nucleotides: 6. From germline, CDR1 is SGDLS and CDR2 YYNGEE. The CDR3 is made up of 14 amino acids. CDR3 in amino acids: CASSPGTGEQPQHF. Here the CDR3 DNA reads TGTGCCAGCAGTCCCGGGACAGGGGAGCAGCCCCAGCATTTT.

The gene calls are TRBV5-4 and TRBJ1-2; D ambiguous. This CDR3 region has 12 residues. Germline CDR1 SGHNT, CDR2 YYREEE (reference sequence). V was shortened by 0 bases and J by 9 bases, with 9 bases between the two germline ends. The CDR3 DNA reads as TGTGCCAGCAGCTTGGTCGACGGGAGCTACACCTTC. Its protein product is CASSLVDGSYTF.

The chain's CDR3 is CASSGGVLNQPQHF. CDR3 DNA: TGTGCCAGCAGCGGGGGAGTGCTCAATCAGCCCCAGCATTTT. This chain links TRBV21-1 with TRBJ1-5. TRBV21-1 is a pseudogene. The CDR3 consists of 14 residues.

The sample holds one count of this clone. The rearrangement joins TRBV19 to TRBJ2-1; 11 bases map to TRBD1. V gave up 5 bases and J gave up 7 bases; unmatched junction bases: 10. Germline V lookup: CDR1 LNHDA, CDR2 SQIVND (reference sequence). The CDR3 contains 16 residues. CDR3 in DNA: TGTGCCAGTAGTGACCCGGGACAGGGGGTTTCAAATGAGCAGTTCTTC. This translates into CASSDPGQGVSNEQFF. The full variable domain, its missing parts supplied by reference TRBV19 and TRBJ2-1, is DGGITQSPKYLFRKEGQNVTLSCEQNLNHDAMYWYRQDPGQGLRLIYYSQIVNDFQKGDIAEGYSVSREKKESFPLTVTSAQKNPTAFYLCASSDPGQGVSNEQFFGPGTRLTVL.

The genes are TRBV6-5 and TRBJ2-7, with no clear D. The CDR3 runs to 14 residues. CDR1 MNHEY and CDR2 SVGAGI come from the germline V gene. V was shortened by 2 bases and J by 3 bases, with 11 bases between the two germline ends. The CDR3 sequence is CASSYGSMGYEQYF. The CDR3 bases are TGTGCCAGCAGTTACGGTTCGATGGGCTACGAGCAGTACTTC.

This chain connects TRBV7-9 to TRBJ1-1; maybe TRBD1 (5 bases). Germline CDR1 SEHNR, CDR2 FQNEAQ (reference sequence). With 10 bases removed from V and 1 base from J, the gap between germline ends came to 16 bases. This CDR3 is 14 amino acids long. The CDR3 reads CATREGPRNTEAFF. The DNA of the CDR3 is TGTGCCACCAGAGAGGGACCCAGGAACACTGAAGCTTTCTTT.

V is TRBV2 and J is TRBJ2-1, with D hard to call. This CDR3 is built from 12 residues. The V gene's germline CDR1 is SNHLY and CDR2 FYNNEI. Trimming removed 7 bases from V and 1 base from J, with 5 bases in between. The CDR3 here is CASTGSYNEQFF. As DNA, the CDR3 is TGTGCCAGCACTGGGTCCTACAATGAGCAGTTCTTC.

This rearrangement joins TRBV18 to TRBJ1-3, with TRBD1 matching over 8 bases. J lost 3 bases, V lost 1 base, and 2 bases had no gene match. Germline loops: CDR1 KGHSH, CDR2 LQKENI. The CDR3 spans 15 residues. CDR3 loop: CASSPRRGLGNTIYF. The CDR3 bases are TGTGCCAGCTCACCACGCAGGGGGCTTGGAAACACCATATATTTT.

The genes are TRBV9 and TRBJ2-3; D not certain. The CDR3 contains 13 residues. V dropped 0 bases and J dropped 4 bases, with 6 bases sitting between them. Per germline, CDR1 SGDLS and CDR2 YYNGEE. CDR3: CASSVGVADTQYF. The CDR3, as DNA: TGTGCCAGCAGCGTAGGAGTCGCAGATACGCAGTATTTT.

This chain connects TRBV29-1 to TRBJ1-1; D is possibly TRBD1 (6 bases). Trimming removed 8 bases at V and 7 bases at J, with 20 bases between. This CDR3 has 13 amino acids. The germline V gene has CDR1 SQVTM and CDR2 ANQGSEA. In nucleotides, the CDR3 is TGCAGCTCCTTGGGGGGCGCAGGAATTGAAGCTTTCTTT. Protein product: CSSLGGAGIEAFF.

The V call is TRBV9, the J call TRBJ1-1, with TRBD1 as a possible D gene (6 bases). The germline V and J ends were trimmed by 0 bases and 3 bases, with 15 bases remaining between them. CDR1 and CDR2 from the germline V gene are SGDLS and YYNGEE. The CDR3 runs 16 residues. Here the CDR3 reads CASSVALGGGYTEAFF. As DNA, the CDR3 is TGTGCCAGCAGCGTAGCTCTAGGGGGGGGCTACACTGAAGCTTTCTTT.